One sample yielded the 11 T cell receptor beta chains listed below, sequenced in a study of blood T cell repertoires in COVID-19. Clones were sequenced by immunoSEQ multiplex PCR, and TCRdb holds only the in-frame ones, with some missing. The sample lists roughly 380,000 clones; about 91% were seen once. The sequenced sample was peripheral blood. Receptor source: a woman in her thirties or forties with COVID-19, enrolled during active disease.

This chain connects TRBV10-3 to TRBJ1-4, with D perhaps TRBD1 (6 bases). The V end lost 6 bases, the J end lost 0 bases, and 14 bases lay between the germline ends. The length of the CDR3 is 16 residues. Germline lookup yields CDR1 ENHRY and CDR2 SYGVKD. CDR3 sequence: CAISQRQVATNEKLFF. The CDR3 coding sequence is TGTGCCATCAGCCAACGACAGGTCGCAACTAATGAAAAACTGTTTTTT.

The rearrangement uses TRBV4-1 and TRBJ1-2; 9 bases map to TRBD1. In germline, CDR1 is MGHRA, CDR2 YSYEKL. V trimming: 4 bases; J trimming: 4 bases; junction bases outside the gene matches: 16. The CDR3 loop spans 18 amino acids. The CDR3 DNA follows: TGCGCCAGCAGCCGGCCCTTGGGACAGGGCGACCCTGGCTATGGCTACACCTTC. Protein product: CASSRPLGQGDPGYGYTF.

The genes are TRBV6-6 and TRBJ2-5; D uncertain. The germline gives CDR1 MNHNY, CDR2 SVGAGI (reference sequence). V dropped 0 bases and J dropped 2 bases, with 10 bases sitting between them. The CDR3 extends over 15 amino acids. CDR3 sequence (DNA): TGTGCCAGCAGTTACTCGAGAGGAGATCAAGAGACCCAGTACTTC. Translating gives CASSYSRGDQETQYF.

The chain is built from TRBV7-9 and TRBJ2-3, with TRBD1 identical over 7 bases. V lost 5 bases and J lost 4; bases outside the gene matches: 9. This CDR3 has 15 residues. The germline gives CDR1 SEHNR, CDR2 FQNEAQ (reference sequence). The CDR3 here is CASSRYRGSPDTQYF. The CDR3 DNA is TGTGCCAGCAGCCGGTACAGGGGTTCCCCAGATACGCAGTATTTT. The variable domain in full, with the rest retrieved from reference TRBV7-9 and TRBJ2-3, is DTGVSQNPRHKITKRGQNVTFRCDPISEHNRLYWYRQTLGQGPEFLTYFQNEAQLEKSRLLSDRFSAERPKGSFSTLEIQRTEQGDSAMYLCASSRYRGSPDTQYFGPGTRLTVL.

This clone was detected only once. V usage is TRBV5-5 and J usage is TRBJ2-5; 8 bases match TRBD2. This CDR3 is 17 amino acids long. V shed 3 bases, J shed 5 bases, and the junction held 15 bases outside the gene matches. From germline, CDR1 is SGHKS and CDR2 YYEKEE (reference sequence). The CDR3 spells CASSSGWEAGGRETQYF. CDR3 nucleotides: TGTGCCAGCAGCTCAGGATGGGAGGCGGGGGGCAGGGAGACCCAGTACTTC.

The chain joins TRBV5-1 to TRBJ1-5; a weak D match, TRBD1 (6 bases). V gave up 7 bases and J gave up 5 bases, with 16 bases separating them. The germline CDR1 and CDR2 sequences are SGHRS and YFSETQ. The CDR3 totals 14 residues. The DNA of the CDR3 is TGCGCCAGCTCTAAGGACAGCGATCATCAGCCCCAGCATTTT. It yields the protein CASSKDSDHQPQHF.

The sample holds a few counts of this clone. The J gene is TRBJ1-3, the V gene TRBV14, with D perhaps matching TRBD1 (6 bases). CDR3 length: 18 residues. Between the trimmed V and J ends, which lost 0 bases and 4 bases, there was a span of 19 bases. Per the germline V gene, CDR1 is SGHDN and CDR2 is FVKESK. In DNA form, the CDR3 reads TGTGCCAGCAGCCAAGAAATTGGACCAGGGGCGCTGGGAAACACCATATATTTT. This translates into CASSQEIGPGALGNTIYF. Full variable domain (missing parts from reference TRBV14 and TRBJ1-3): EAGVTQFPSHSVIEKGQTVTLRCDPISGHDNLYWYRRVMGKEIKFLLHFVKESKQDESGMPNNRFLAERTGGTYSTLKVQPAELEDSGVYFCASSQEIGPGALGNTIYFGEGSWLTVV.

The J gene is TRBJ2-3, the V gene TRBV27; 11 bases are shared with TRBD2. CDR3 length: 15 residues. The J segment lost 4 bases and the V segment lost 5 bases, leaving 5 bases of the junction unmatched. Germline V gene lookup returns CDR1 MNHEY and CDR2 SMNVEV (reference sequence). For the CDR3, the DNA is TGTGCCAGCAGTCCCCTAGCGGGAGGCGCAGATACGCAGTATTTT. This codes for CASSPLAGGADTQYF.

The rearrangement joins TRBV15 to TRBJ2-3; the D gene is possibly TRBD2 (6 bases). In germline, CDR1 is LNHNV, CDR2 YYDKDF (reference sequence). The CDR3 totals 15 residues. V shed 3 bases and J shed 0 bases, with 10 bases lying between them. CDR3: CATSSEAGSTDTQYF. The CDR3 DNA sequence: TGTGCCACCAGCAGCGAGGCGGGAAGCACAGATACGCAGTATTTT.

The V and J genes are TRBV6-4 and TRBJ2-1; no reliable D call. The V end was cut by 6 bases, the J end by 0 bases, with 9 bases between. The germline V gene encodes CDR1 MRHNA and CDR2 SNTAGT. The CDR3 runs to 14 residues. The CDR3 nucleotides read TGTGCCAGCAGCCAGGCTTTCTCCTACAATGAGCAGTTCTTC. Protein: CASSQAFSYNEQFF.

The genes are TRBV4-3 and TRBJ2-7; 11 nucleotides align to TRBD2. V lost 2 bases, J lost 4 bases, and 7 bases stayed unmatched. Germline loops: CDR1 LGHNA, CDR2 YSLEER. There are 16 residues in the CDR3. The CDR3 is CASSQNNLAGGYEQYF. In DNA form, the CDR3 reads TGCGCCAGCAGCCAAAACAACCTAGCGGGAGGATACGAGCAGTACTTC.